What follows describes a single TCR beta chain. Antigen unknown. TCRdb's table, derived via immunoSEQ multiplex PCR, lists solely in-frame clones and lacks some. The table shows 90,000 to 120,000 clones, with over 85% occurring only once. These data come from a study of T cell responses to AZD1222 COVID-19 vaccine. Whole-study context: Doses given second, at about 4 or about 12 weeks, were pooled. Study-wide points: Following two doses of AZD1222, Spike-specific TCR breadth and depth rose. The study reported that nearly half of spike-specific TCRs target unmutated variant regions.

Germline V gene data show CDR1 as SGHTA and CDR2 as FQGNSA. V shed 5 bases and J shed 1 base, with 14 bases lying between them. The CDR3 runs to 15 residues. V is TRBV7-2 and J is TRBJ1-1; tentative D call: TRBD1 (5 bases). The clonotype comes from an adult in good health. The sample in question was peripheral blood, obtained on day 0 of AZD1222 vaccination. The CDR3 is CASSPGDGWNTEAFF. For the CDR3, the DNA is TGTGCCAGCAGCCCGGGGGACGGTTGGAACACTGAAGCTTTCTTT.